Listed here are 31 T cell receptor beta chains from one sample, sequenced in a study of T cells in Graves' hyperthyroidism and ophthalmopathy. RNA transcripts yielded amplified TCR beta CDR3 regions. A first-round RT-PCR of the TCR CDR3 used the HTBI primer set. TCRdb analysed the multiplex PCR reads with MiXCR anew, one entry per CDR3 protein. Of 450,000 to 550,000 distinct CDR3 sequences in the sample, around a quarter are singletons; the top ten hold around 10%. Sequenced sample: blood. All receptors come from a woman under 40 with Graves' ophthalmopathy.

In its sample, this clonotype was seen a few times. The chain links TRBV6-1 to TRBJ2-7; D uncertain. The length of the CDR3 is 13 residues. Trimming pared 5 bases from V and 2 bases from J, leaving 10 bases between. The germline CDR1 and CDR2 sequences are MNHNS and SASEGT. This CDR3 is CASSTGPTYEQYF. DNA for the CDR3: TGTGCCAGCAGTACCGGGCCAACCTACGAGCAGTACTTC.

This clonotype was picked up many times. V is TRBV7-8 and J is TRBJ1-1; 8 bases are shared with TRBD1. The J segment lost 4 bases and the V segment lost 1 base, leaving 5 bases of the junction unmatched. CDR3 length: 15 amino acids. The germline V gene has CDR1 SGHVS and CDR2 FQNEAQ. The CDR3 protein is CASSLGTGWGTEAFF. CDR3 DNA sequence: TGTGCCAGCAGCTTAGGGACAGGGTGGGGCACTGAAGCTTTCTTT.

Remarks on this clonotype: Compared with germline, one end of the junction differs, possibly owing to a read error. The chain is built from TRBV20-1 and TRBJ1-1; D is uncertain. The V gene's germline CDR1 is DFQATT and CDR2 SNEGSKA (reference sequence). The CDR3 covers 12 residues. The CDR3 reads CSGRGCVEEAFF. The DNA of the CDR3 is TGCAGTGGTAGAGGCTGTGTGGAGGAAGCTTTCTTT.

This clonotype has at least ten counts. This chain connects TRBV6-2 or TRBV6-3 to TRBJ2-3; 7 nucleotides align to TRBD2. V trimming: 6 bases; J trimming: 2 bases; junction bases outside the gene matches: 11. The CDR3 has 16 amino acids. CDR1 is MNHEY, CDR2 SVGEGT, per germline. The CDR3 spells CASSHGAGEPTDTQYF. The CDR3 DNA is TGTGCCAGCAGCCACGGGGCGGGGGAACCCACAGATACGCAGTATTTT.

The chain has TRBV12-3 or TRBV12-4 and TRBJ2-4, with no clear D. The CDR3 runs 14 residues. With 3 bases removed from V and 0 bases from J, the gap between germline ends came to 6 bases. CDR3 residues: CASSFSVAKNIQYF. The CDR3 bases are TGTGCCAGCAGTTTTTCCGTAGCCAAAAACATTCAGTACTTC.

The chain recombines TRBV11-2 with TRBJ2-7, with 8 nucleotides matching TRBD1. With V trimmed by 5 bases and J by 3 bases, 9 bases remained unmatched. Germline CDR1 reads SGHAT; CDR2 reads FQNNGV. The length of the CDR3 is 15 residues. The CDR3 DNA reads as TGTGCCAGCAGCCCCGGACAGGGAACCCTCTACGAGCAGTACTTC. As protein: CASSPGQGTLYEQYF.

V is TRBV28 and J is TRBJ1-1; tentatively, D is TRBD1 (5 bases). The V and J ends lost 10 bases and 6 bases respectively, with 15 bases between them. The CDR3 extends over 12 amino acids. Germline V gene lookup returns CDR1 MDHEN and CDR2 SYDVKM. The CDR3 reads CATPVGTSEAFF. CDR3 nucleotide sequence: TGTGCCACCCCAGTTGGGACGTCTGAAGCTTTCTTT.

V gene TRBV19 combines with J gene TRBJ1-2; 7 bases agree with TRBD1. The germline gives CDR1 LNHDA, CDR2 SQIVND (reference sequence). Trimming removed 2 bases from V and 6 bases from J; junction bases left unmatched: 21. This CDR3 is 19 amino acids long. The CDR3 loop is CASSIIPEGQSHRFDGYTF. As DNA, the CDR3 is TGTGCCAGTAGTATAATCCCGGAGGGACAGTCCCACAGGTTCGATGGCTACACCTTC.

Ten or more counts support this clonotype. The chain joins TRBV5-1 to TRBJ2-7; TRBD2 is a possible D gene (5 bases). The CDR3 consists of 15 residues. CDR1 and CDR2 (germline): SGHRS, YFSETQ. The V end was cut by 5 bases, the J end by 2 bases, with 17 bases between. CDR3 region: CASSPESYGAYEQYF. DNA of the CDR3: TGCGCCAGCAGTCCGGAGTCATACGGGGCCTACGAGCAGTACTTC.

This clonotype was seen ten or more times. V gene TRBV2 combines with J gene TRBJ1-5; D not certain. Looked up from germline, CDR1 is SNHLY and CDR2 is FYNNEI. V was shortened by 5 bases and J by 3 bases, with 11 bases between the two germline ends. There are 14 residues in the CDR3. The CDR3 DNA reads TGTGCCAGCAGTCTGCTAGTCCACAATCAGCCCCAGCATTTT. It codes for CASSLLVHNQPQHF.

The CDR3 region has the DNA TGTGCCAGCAGCTTACGGACAGGGGGCCAGTACTTC. This translates into CASSLRTGGQYF. The chain links TRBV7-9 to TRBJ2-7, with 11 bases lining up with TRBD1. The V gene end was trimmed by 2 bases and the J gene end by 10 bases; junction bases not matched to a gene: 1. Germline V gene lookup returns CDR1 SEHNR and CDR2 FQNEAQ (reference sequence). The CDR3 spans 12 residues.

This clonotype was seen only a few times. V is TRBV5-8 and J is TRBJ2-5; TRBD1 matches at 7 bases. The germline V gene encodes CDR1 SGHTS and CDR2 YDEGEE. V was clipped by 4 bases and J by 5 bases; unmatched bases: 8. This CDR3 has 14 residues. CDR3 amino acids: CASSPGQTRETQYF. The CDR3 DNA follows: TGTGCCAGCAGCCCGGGACAGACTCGGGAGACCCAGTACTTC.

This clonotype was seen only a few times. This chain links TRBV20-1 with TRBJ2-4; 7 bases are shared with TRBD2. The CDR3 covers 11 residues. The V segment lost 7 bases and the J segment 9 bases; nucleotides outside the gene matches: 6. Germline V gene data show CDR1 as DFQATT and CDR2 as SNEGSKA (reference sequence). CDR3 coding DNA: TGCAGTGTTAGTACGGGGGGCATTCAGTACTTC. This codes for CSVSTGGIQYF.

In this sample, this clonotype turned up many times. The chain recombines TRBV6-1 with TRBJ1-5; D unresolved. The V and J ends lost 6 bases and 0 bases respectively, with 12 bases between them. This CDR3 contains 15 residues. Per the germline V gene, CDR1 is MNHNS and CDR2 is SASEGT. The CDR3 loop reads CASRPREYSNQPQHF. In DNA form, the CDR3 reads TGTGCCAGCAGGCCCCGGGAGTATAGCAATCAGCCCCAGCATTTT.

This clonotype has ten or more counts. The rearrangement uses TRBV6-5 and TRBJ1-3; maybe TRBD1 (5 bases). This CDR3 region has 16 residues. Trimming cost V 5 bases and J 4 bases, with 18 bases left between them. CDR1 MNHEY and CDR2 SVGAGI come from the germline V gene. CDR3 nucleotides: TGTGCCAGCAGTCCGTGGAGGGGAACGTGGGGAAACACCATATATTTT. Residues: CASSPWRGTWGNTIYF.

The chain has TRBV5-5 and TRBJ2-7; 8 positions match TRBD1. V shed 3 bases and J 6 bases; nucleotides not matched to a gene: 8. The CDR3 is 14 amino acids. Germline V gives CDR1 SGHKS, CDR2 YYEKEE (reference sequence). DNA of the CDR3: TGTGCCAGCAGCTGGGGACAGGACCCCCGCGAGCAGTACTTC. This codes for CASSWGQDPREQYF.

This clonotype was counted ten times or more. The chain couples TRBV6-5 to TRBJ1-6; D is possibly TRBD1 (5 bases). V lost 4 bases, J lost 12 bases, and 16 bases lay in between. The V gene's germline CDR1 is MNHEY and CDR2 SVGAGI. The CDR3 spans 14 residues. CDR3 loop: CASSSLRSGEPLHF. DNA of the CDR3: TGTGCCAGCAGTTCCCTGAGGTCGGGGGAACCCCTCCACTTT.

J is TRBJ2-5 and V is TRBV12-3 or TRBV12-4; D is tentatively TRBD1 or TRBD2 (5 bases each). The V gene lost 0 bases and the J gene lost 5 bases, with 13 bases spanning the gap. The CDR3 runs to 15 residues. In DNA, the CDR3 is TGTGCCAGCAGTTTAGCGGGGCATGAGGGGGAGACCCAGTACTTC. Amino acid sequence: CASSLAGHEGETQYF.

This clonotype has a count of ten or more. This rearrangement joins TRBV7-3 to TRBJ2-7, with TRBD2 matching over 7 bases. V was clipped by 3 bases and J by 4 bases; unmatched bases: 3. Germline CDR1 and CDR2: SGHTA and FQGTGA. This CDR3 contains 13 residues. CDR3 coding DNA: TGTGCCAGCAGCTTGCAGGGAGGGTACGAGCAGTACTTC. This encodes CASSLQGGYEQYF.

The table lists this clonotype with a few counts. The V and J genes are TRBV5-6 and TRBJ2-7, with a weak D call TRBD1 (5 bases). Germline CDR1 and CDR2: SGHDT and YYEEEE. The ends were cut back, 0 bases at V and 5 bases at J, with 15 bases in the middle. This CDR3 is built from 15 residues. The CDR3 DNA reads as TGTGCCAGCAGCTTGGCCAACGGACATGGCCACGAGCAGTACTTC. It encodes CASSLANGHGHEQYF.

Only a few counts were recorded for this clonotype. This chain uses TRBV7-8 with TRBJ2-5; D may be TRBD1 (5 bases). CDR3 size: 15 residues. Per germline, CDR1 SGHVS and CDR2 FQNEAQ. Trimming left V 1 base short and J 0 bases short, with 9 bases between. The CDR3 coding sequence is TGTGCCAGCAGCTTAGACAGGCATTACCAAGAGACCCAGTACTTC. Translation gives CASSLDRHYQETQYF.

This clonotype appeared a few times. The chain combines TRBV6-1 with TRBJ1-1, with D possibly TRBD1 on 6 matching bases. Per germline, CDR1 MNHNS and CDR2 SASEGT. There are 13 residues in the CDR3. Trimming cost V 7 bases and J 5 bases, with 14 bases left between them. CDR3 nucleotide sequence: TGTGCCAGCACGTGGGGGCCCCTAACTGAAGCTTTCTTT. Its protein product is CASTWGPLTEAFF.

In its sample, this clonotype was seen many times. The chain recombines TRBV11-3 with TRBJ1-1, with D maybe TRBD1 (5 bases). This CDR3 region has 13 residues. V shed 8 bases and J shed 6 bases, with 16 bases lying between them. CDR1 SGHNT and CDR2 YENEEA come from the germline V gene. This CDR3 is CASGSPGDAEAFF. The CDR3 DNA follows: TGTGCCAGCGGATCACCGGGGGACGCTGAAGCTTTCTTT.

This clonotype was observed many times. The V call is TRBV29-1, the J call TRBJ1-5; 8 bases agree with TRBD1. Germline V gene sequence: CDR1 SQVTM, CDR2 ANQGSEA. Unmatched junction bases numbered 6, after V lost 5 bases and J lost 3 bases. The CDR3 length is 14 residues. The CDR3 coding sequence is TGCAGCGTTTCACAGGGGGACCTCAATCAGCCCCAGCATTTT. It is translated as CSVSQGDLNQPQHF.

This clonotype was recorded once. The rearrangement joins TRBV18 to TRBJ2-7; D is possibly TRBD2 (5 bases). V was trimmed by 2 bases and J by 6 bases, leaving 8 bases between them. Germline loops: CDR1 KGHSH, CDR2 LQKENI. The CDR3 is 12 amino acids. CDR3 nucleotide sequence: TGTGCCAGCTCACCAGGGGAGAGCGAGCAGTACTTC. As protein: CASSPGESEQYF.

This chain links TRBV7-2 with TRBJ2-2; D uncertain. Deletions cut 2 bases from V and 5 bases from J, with 9 bases between. The CDR3 length is 14 residues. Germline CDR1 is SGHTA and CDR2 is FQGNSA. CDR3 amino acids: CASSLFAETGELFF. The CDR3 nucleotides read TGTGCCAGCAGCTTATTCGCGGAAACCGGGGAGCTGTTTTTT.

The gene calls are TRBV6-4 and TRBJ2-2; TRBD1 agrees at 10 bases. The germline V gene encodes CDR1 MRHNA and CDR2 SNTAGT. The CDR3 spans 15 residues. J gave up 5 bases and V 3 bases, and 3 bases lay outside the gene matches. The CDR3 reads CASSEKGQGTGELFF. The CDR3 DNA reads TGTGCCAGCAGTGAAAAGGGACAGGGGACCGGGGAGCTGTTTTTT.

The rearrangement uses TRBV12-3 or TRBV12-4 and TRBJ2-4; 7 bases align to TRBD2. V lost 2 bases and J lost 2; bases outside the gene matches: 3. This CDR3 region has 15 residues. The CDR3 is CASSLMRETKNIQYF. The CDR3 DNA reads as TGTGCCAGCAGTTTAATGCGGGAGACCAAAAACATTCAGTACTTC.

This clonotype was counted many times. The chain recombines TRBV6-1 with TRBJ1-6; maybe TRBD1 (6 bases). With 6 bases removed from V and 2 bases from J, the gap between germline ends came to 11 bases. Per germline, CDR1 MNHNS and CDR2 SASEGT. The CDR3 spans 15 residues. CDR3 sequence: CASSSDSPYNSPLHF. Here the CDR3 DNA reads TGTGCCAGCAGCTCGGACAGCCCCTATAATTCACCCCTCCACTTT.

This clonotype has a count of ten or more. The rearrangement joins TRBV2 to TRBJ2-7, with TRBD1 matching 11 bases. J gave up 6 bases and V 0 bases, and 10 bases lay outside the gene matches. Looked up from germline, CDR1 is SNHLY and CDR2 is FYNNEI. The CDR3 contains 17 residues. The DNA of the CDR3 is TGTGCCAGCAGTGAAGCGGGGACAGGGGGTCGAATCAGCGAGCAGTACTTC. It is translated as CASSEAGTGGRISEQYF.

This clonotype occurred many times. The chain uses TRBV2 and TRBJ2-7; 7 bases fit TRBD2. In germline, CDR1 is SNHLY, CDR2 FYNNEI. The CDR3 is made up of 14 amino acids. The V segment lost 1 base and the J segment 2 bases; nucleotides outside the gene matches: 2. The CDR3 loop is CASSEGGGAYEQYF. The CDR3 DNA reads TGTGCCAGCAGTGAAGGGGGGGGAGCCTACGAGCAGTACTTC.